This T cell receptor beta chain was recorded in a study of T cells in localized non-small cell lung cancer. Study-wide results and limits: Paired adjacent lung recovered a median approximately 62 of the top 100 tumor clones. Heterogeneity stays possible, as sequencing covered only one tumor region. Blood T cell density predicted longer survival; adjacent-lung clonality, shorter. Peak T cell clonality was found in uninvolved adjacent lung, exceeding tumor.

The protocol was immunoSEQ multiplex PCR, while the TCRdb copy is restricted to in-frame clones and leaves out a portion. The repertoire holds fewer than 40,000 clones, with around 93% as singletons. Note on this clone: Its target is unknown.

J lost 5 bases, V lost 8 bases, and 8 bases had no gene match. Per the germline V gene, CDR1 is SEHNR and CDR2 is FQNEAQ (reference sequence). The CDR3 spans 14 residues. The chain has TRBV7-9 and TRBJ2-5; 10 bases agree with TRBD2. The sample was peripheral blood, taken before any cancer treatment. This clonotype was sampled from a female donor older than 55 with stage I lung adenocarcinoma. The CDR3: CASCLAGVEETQYF. The CDR3 DNA sequence: TGTGCCAGCTGCCTAGCGGGAGTTGAGGAGACCCAGTACTTC.